This TCR beta chain appears in the sequencing data of a study of beta chain features in type 1 diabetes. Since all of the isolated RNA was reverse transcribed, expressed TCRB transcripts were what got sequenced. Naive, central memory and regulatory T cell samples averaged around 3.8 million reads. Here immunoSEQ multiplex PCR was the method, and the copy in TCRdb shows in-frame clones only, minus some. The sample holds fewer than 200,000 clones, around a tenth seen once. This clone was recorded a few times. Its antigen is currently unknown. The CDR3 runs 14 residues. V was pared by 2 bases and J by 5 bases, with 6 bases of the junction left unmatched. The germline V gene has CDR1 LNHNV and CDR2 YYDKDF (reference sequence). Study-wide results and caveats: Sampled from patients, naive, central memory and Treg TCRB repertoires appeared more similar than those sampled from healthy donors. Shorter TCRB CDR3s, moderately but significantly so, were found in Type 1 diabetes patients in all four CD4+ subsets.

Naive, central memory, regulatory and stem cell-like memory cells within the CD4+ compartment were sorted using CD45RO/CCR7/CD25/CD127/CD95/CD27. Source material: central memory CD4+ T cells from blood. This sequence was found in a man in his thirties or forties with type 1 diabetes. The chain employs TRBV15 and TRBJ2-7; 7 nucleotides match TRBD2. CDR3 region: CATSRRVGGNEQYF. The CDR3 DNA is TGTGCCACCAGCAGAAGAGTGGGAGGGAACGAGCAGTACTTC.